This T cell receptor beta chain was profiled in a study of T cell changes during pregnancy in multiple sclerosis. V shed 4 bases and J 7 bases; nucleotides not matched to a gene: 8. The CDR3 spans 15 residues. Germline V gene lookup returns CDR1 MNHEY and CDR2 SMNVEV (reference sequence). Method: immunoSEQ multiplex PCR; TCRdb's copy keeps in-frame clones and lacks some. The profile shows about 94,000 clones, 94% of them singletons. The V gene is TRBV27, the J gene TRBJ2-1; the match to TRBD1 covers 9 bases. The specimen was peripheral blood, collected in the third trimester of pregnancy. The sequence derives from a female donor with multiple sclerosis, enrolled in a pregnancy study. The CDR3 DNA reads as TGTGCCAGCAGTTCGGGACAGGGTATGAAAAATGAGCAGTTCTTC. It encodes CASSSGQGMKNEQFF.